This passage covers 21 T cell receptor beta chains from one sample sequenced in a study of blood T cell repertoires in COVID-19. Sequenced by immunoSEQ multiplex PCR; TCRdb stores in-frame clones only, minus some. The sample yields about 92,000 clones, approximately 88% seen once. Input material: peripheral blood. Every receptor here comes from a woman aged 55-70 years with COVID-19, enrolled during active disease.

The chain links TRBV28 to TRBJ1-4, with D unclear. CDR1 and CDR2 (germline): MDHEN, SYDVKM. The CDR3 sequence is 15 residues long. The V and J ends lost 5 bases and 3 bases respectively, with 13 bases between them. The CDR3 region has the DNA TGTGCCAGCAGTCGGCAGGCCGGGGCTAATGAAAAACTGTTTTTT. Amino acid sequence: CASSRQAGANEKLFF.

The gene calls are TRBV28 and TRBJ2-3, with 10 nucleotides matching TRBD2. V shed 6 bases and J 2 bases; nucleotides not matched to a gene: 5. The CDR3 totals 15 residues. In germline, CDR1 is MDHEN, CDR2 SYDVKM. The CDR3 region has the DNA TGTGCCAGCAGCTCAAGCGGGGGGGCCACAGATACGCAGTATTTT. It codes for CASSSSGGATDTQYF.

This chain uses TRBV4-2 with TRBJ2-1, with TRBD2 matching over 7 bases. Germline-derived CDR1 and CDR2 are LGHNA and YNFKEQ. Germline trimming cut 3 bases from V and 6 bases from J; bases unmatched to any gene: 11. The length of the CDR3 is 16 residues. The DNA for the CDR3 is TGTGCCAGCAGCCAGGCCCACGGGACTACCTTCAATGAGCAGTTCTTC. Translation: CASSQAHGTTFNEQFF.

This rearrangement joins TRBV19 to TRBJ1-1; D remains unclear. The CDR3 is made up of 13 amino acids. With 2 bases removed from V and 3 bases from J, the gap between germline ends came to 7 bases. In germline, CDR1 is LNHDA, CDR2 SQIVND (reference sequence). CDR3: CASSIKRDTEAFF. Written as DNA, the CDR3 is TGTGCCAGTAGTATAAAGAGGGACACTGAAGCTTTCTTT. The full variable domain, with the rest looked up from reference TRBV19 and TRBJ1-1, is DGGITQSPKYLFRKEGQNVTLSCEQNLNHDAMYWYRQDPGQGLRLIYYSQIVNDFQKGDIAEGYSVSREKKESFPLTVTSAQKNPTAFYLCASSIKRDTEAFFGQGTRLTVV.

The V and J genes are TRBV5-1 and TRBJ2-3; D may be TRBD2 (7 bases). V was trimmed by 4 bases and J by 3 bases, leaving 12 bases between them. Germline V gene sequence: CDR1 SGHRS, CDR2 YFSETQ. The length of the CDR3 is 14 residues. The CDR3, as DNA: TGCGCCAGCAGCAAGGGGGGGTGGACAGATACGCAGTATTTT. Its translation: CASSKGGWTDTQYF.

The chain recombines TRBV27 with TRBJ1-2; 7 nucleotides line up with TRBD1. V was pared by 4 bases and J by 3 bases, with 8 bases of the junction left unmatched. CDR1 is MNHEY and CDR2 is SMNVEV in the germline V gene (reference sequence). The CDR3 is 15 amino acids. CDR3 amino acids: CASSSQGIRHYGYTF. The CDR3 DNA follows: TGTGCCAGCAGTTCACAGGGGATAAGGCACTATGGCTACACCTTC.

This chain uses TRBV10-1 with TRBJ2-3; 9 nucleotides agree with TRBD1. Germline V CDR1 and CDR2: WNHNN, SYGVQD (reference sequence). CDR3 size: 16 residues. J lost 3 bases, V lost 5 bases, and 9 bases had no gene match. CDR3 amino acids: CASSKEQGAPTDTQYF. The CDR3 DNA is TGCGCCAGCAGTAAAGAACAGGGGGCGCCGACAGATACGCAGTATTTT.

The chain links TRBV5-1 to TRBJ2-7; tentatively, D is TRBD1 (9 bases). This CDR3 spans 15 amino acids. The germline V gene encodes CDR1 SGHRS and CDR2 YFSETQ. V dropped 3 bases and J dropped 3 bases, with 16 bases sitting between them. CDR3 loop: CASSSGGTGIYEQYF. CDR3 coding DNA: TGCGCCAGCAGCTCGGGGGGGACAGGGATCTACGAGCAGTACTTC.

V gene TRBV6-2 or TRBV6-3 combines with J gene TRBJ1-5, with D perhaps TRBD1 (6 bases). Trimming took 5 bases from V and 4 from J, leaving 21 bases between them. The CDR3 runs to 17 residues. Germline values: CDR1 MNHEY, CDR2 SVGEGT. DNA for the CDR3: TGTGCCAGCAGTAAACGGCGACAGGCCGCAGGGAATCAGCCCCAGCATTTT. It translates to CASSKRRQAAGNQPQHF.

The chain links TRBV9 to TRBJ2-1; 15 positions agree with TRBD2. Germline CDR1 SGDLS, CDR2 YYNGEE. Trimming took 0 bases from V and 10 from J; bases not matched to a gene: 5. The CDR3 is 16 amino acids. In DNA, the CDR3 is TGTGCCAGCAGCGTAGGGACTAGCGGGGGGGCAGGGGAGCAGTTCTTC. Translating it yields CASSVGTSGGAGEQFF.

A few counts support this clone. CDR3 nucleotides: TGTGCCAGCAGCTTAGCGTTAGACAGGGACCACGAGCAGTACTTC. Its translation: CASSLALDRDHEQYF. This chain joins TRBV7-6 and TRBJ2-7, with TRBD1 matching over 7 bases. This CDR3 comprises 15 residues. Per the germline V gene, CDR1 is SGHVS and CDR2 is FNYEAQ. V shed 0 bases, J shed 5 bases, and the junction held 7 bases outside the gene matches. The variable domain in full, completed from reference TRBV7-6 and TRBJ2-7, reads GAGVSQSPRYKVTKRGQDVALRCDPISGHVSLYWYRQALGQGPEFLTYFNYEAQQDKSGLPNDRFSAERPEGSISTLTIQRTEQRDSAMYRCASSLALDRDHEQYFGPGTRLTVT.

In this sample, this clone turned up once. The rearrangement joins TRBV2 to TRBJ2-2, with 10 bases fitting TRBD2. This CDR3 contains 15 residues. V lost 8 bases and J lost 7; bases outside the gene matches: 10. Germline CDR1 is SNHLY and CDR2 is FYNNEI. CDR3 region: CASGLAGGRSGELFF. DNA for the CDR3: TGTGCCAGCGGGTTAGCGGGGGGCAGGAGCGGGGAGCTGTTTTTT.

In its sample, this clone was seen a few times. This rearrangement joins TRBV6-4 to TRBJ1-2; perhaps TRBD1 as D (5 bases). V was trimmed by 8 bases and J by 8 bases, leaving 18 bases between them. This CDR3 is built from 13 residues. Per germline, CDR1 MRHNA and CDR2 SNTAGT. CDR3 sequence (DNA): TGTGCCAGCCCCGGCAGGGCCCAGCCCGGCTACACCTTC. It is translated as CASPGRAQPGYTF.

This clone was seen a few times. The chain links TRBV10-3 to TRBJ1-1; 8 nucleotides match TRBD1. The germline CDR1 and CDR2 sequences are ENHRY and SYGVKD. The J segment lost 8 bases and the V segment lost 0 bases, leaving 2 bases of the junction unmatched. The CDR3 is 13 amino acids. CDR3 in amino acids: CAISESTGAEAFF. For the CDR3, the DNA is TGTGCCATCAGTGAGTCGACAGGGGCGGAAGCTTTCTTT.

The J gene is TRBJ1-6, the V gene TRBV19; D gene unclear. V was pared by 7 bases and J by 6 bases, with 7 bases between. This CDR3 spans 12 amino acids. Germline V gene lookup returns CDR1 LNHDA and CDR2 SQIVND (reference sequence). CDR3 nucleotide sequence: TGTGCCAGTAATCAGGCTAATTCACCCCTCCACTTT. Its translation: CASNQANSPLHF. The full variable domain, with the rest looked up from reference TRBV19 and TRBJ1-6, is DGGITQSPKYLFRKEGQNVTLSCEQNLNHDAMYWYRQDPGQGLRLIYYSQIVNDFQKGDIAEGYSVSREKKESFPLTVTSAQKNPTAFYLCASNQANSPLHFGNGTRLTVT.

The chain employs TRBV5-5 and TRBJ1-5; D might be TRBD1 (6 bases). The CDR3 is 13 residues long. Germline CDR1 is SGHKS and CDR2 is YYEKEE (reference sequence). The V end was cut by 4 bases, the J end by 4 bases, with 9 bases between. CDR3: CASSLGQNQPQHF. CDR3 DNA: TGTGCCAGCAGCCTAGGACAGAATCAGCCCCAGCATTTT.

The chain couples TRBV4-1 to TRBJ2-7, with 8 positions matching TRBD1. The CDR3 loop spans 14 amino acids. From germline, CDR1 is MGHRA and CDR2 YSYEKL. With V trimmed by 1 base and J by 7 bases, 6 bases remained unmatched. CDR3 sequence: CASSQVTGVREQYF. CDR3 DNA: TGCGCCAGCAGCCAAGTGACAGGGGTGAGGGAGCAGTACTTC.

CDR3 DNA sequence: TGTGCCAGTAGTATCCCGGGGGGTGAGACCCAGTACTTC. Protein product: CASSIPGGETQYF. The genes are TRBV19 and TRBJ2-5, with TRBD2 identical over 7 bases. This CDR3 has 13 residues. The V gene end was trimmed by 3 bases and the J gene end by 5 bases; junction bases not matched to a gene: 3. CDR1 and CDR2 from the germline V gene are LNHDA and SQIVND (reference sequence).

The chain carries TRBV4-1 and TRBJ1-5; the D gene is possibly TRBD1 (6 bases). The CDR3 sequence is 14 residues long. Germline CDR1 is MGHRA and CDR2 is YSYEKL. The V end lost 5 bases, the J end lost 3 bases, and 11 bases lay between the germline ends. Written as DNA, the CDR3 is TGCGCCAGCAGCAAAGGACAGCCCAATCAGCCCCAGCATTTT. As protein: CASSKGQPNQPQHF.

CDR3 sequence: CASMRPPNDEQFF. The CDR3 DNA reads as TGCGCCAGCATGCGCCCACCTAACGATGAGCAGTTCTTC. The chain is built from TRBV5-1 and TRBJ2-1; D remains ambiguous. CDR3 length: 13 residues. Germline V gene data show CDR1 as SGHRS and CDR2 as YFSETQ. The V end lost 6 bases, the J end lost 8 bases, and 15 bases lay between the germline ends.

The rearrangement links TRBV7-9 to TRBJ1-3; D ambiguous. Trimming shortened V by 7 bases and J by 2 bases, and 12 bases separated the two germline ends. The CDR3 covers 14 residues. CDR1 is SEHNR, CDR2 FQNEAQ, per germline (reference sequence). CDR3 nucleotides: TGTGCCAGCAACCCAAGCGTCCCTGGAAACACCATATATTTT. Translation: CASNPSVPGNTIYF.